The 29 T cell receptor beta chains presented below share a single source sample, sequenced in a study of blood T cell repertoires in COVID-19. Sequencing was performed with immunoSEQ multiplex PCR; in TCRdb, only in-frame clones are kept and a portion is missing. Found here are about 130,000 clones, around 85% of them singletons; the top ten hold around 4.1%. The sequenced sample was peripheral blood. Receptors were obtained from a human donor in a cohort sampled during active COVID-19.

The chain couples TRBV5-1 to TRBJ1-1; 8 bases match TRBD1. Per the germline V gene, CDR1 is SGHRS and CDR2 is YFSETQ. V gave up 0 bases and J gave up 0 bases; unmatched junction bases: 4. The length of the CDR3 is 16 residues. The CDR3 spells CASSLGRDRMNTEAFF. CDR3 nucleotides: TGCGCCAGCAGCTTGGGCCGGGACAGGATGAACACTGAAGCTTTCTTT. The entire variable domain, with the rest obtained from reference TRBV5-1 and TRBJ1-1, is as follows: KAGVTQTPRYLIKTRGQQVTLSCSPISGHRSVSWYQQTPGQGLQFLFEYFSETQRNKGNFPGRFSGRQFSNSRSEMNVSTLELGDSALYLCASSLGRDRMNTEAFFGQGTRLTVV.

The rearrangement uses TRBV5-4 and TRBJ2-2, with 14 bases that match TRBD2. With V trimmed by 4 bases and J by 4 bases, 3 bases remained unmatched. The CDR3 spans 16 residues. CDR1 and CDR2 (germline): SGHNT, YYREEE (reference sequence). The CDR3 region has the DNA TGTGCCAGCAGCCCCGGACTAGCGGGAGGCACCGGGGAGCTGTTTTTT. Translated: CASSPGLAGGTGELFF. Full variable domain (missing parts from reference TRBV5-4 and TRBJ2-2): ETGVTQSPTHLIKTRGQQVTLRCSSQSGHNTVSWYQQALGQGPQFIFQYYREEENGRGNFPPRFSGLQFPNYSSELNVNALELDDSALYLCASSPGLAGGTGELFFGEGSRLTVL.

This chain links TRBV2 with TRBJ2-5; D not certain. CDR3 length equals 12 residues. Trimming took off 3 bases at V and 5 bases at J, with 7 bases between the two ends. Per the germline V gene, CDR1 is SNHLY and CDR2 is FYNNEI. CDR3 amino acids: CASSESSETQYF. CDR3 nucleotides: TGTGCCAGCAGTGAGAGCTCGGAGACCCAGTACTTC.

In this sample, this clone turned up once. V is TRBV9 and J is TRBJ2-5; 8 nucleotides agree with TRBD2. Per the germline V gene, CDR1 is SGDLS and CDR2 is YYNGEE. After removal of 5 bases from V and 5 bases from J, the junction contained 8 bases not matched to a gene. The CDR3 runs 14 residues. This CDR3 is CASSLNSGDETQYF. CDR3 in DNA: TGTGCCAGCAGTCTTAATAGCGGGGATGAGACCCAGTACTTC.

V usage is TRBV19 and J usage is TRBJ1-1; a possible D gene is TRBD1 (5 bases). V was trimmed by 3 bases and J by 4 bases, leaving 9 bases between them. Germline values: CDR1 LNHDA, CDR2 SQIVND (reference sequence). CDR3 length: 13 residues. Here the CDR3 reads CASSIKRGTEAFF. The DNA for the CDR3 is TGTGCCAGTAGTATCAAAAGGGGCACTGAAGCTTTCTTT.

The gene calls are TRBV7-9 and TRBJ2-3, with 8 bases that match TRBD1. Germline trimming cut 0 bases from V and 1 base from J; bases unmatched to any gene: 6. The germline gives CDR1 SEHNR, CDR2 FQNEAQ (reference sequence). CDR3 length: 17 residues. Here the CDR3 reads CASSLAAGGFGTDTQYF. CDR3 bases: TGTGCCAGCAGCTTAGCGGCAGGGGGCTTCGGCACAGATACGCAGTATTTT.

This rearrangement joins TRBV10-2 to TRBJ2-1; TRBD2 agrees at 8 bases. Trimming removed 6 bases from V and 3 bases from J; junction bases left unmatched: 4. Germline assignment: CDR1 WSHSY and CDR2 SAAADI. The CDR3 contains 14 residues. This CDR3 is CASSPGTSYNEQFF. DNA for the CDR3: TGCGCCAGCAGCCCCGGGACTAGCTACAATGAGCAGTTCTTC.

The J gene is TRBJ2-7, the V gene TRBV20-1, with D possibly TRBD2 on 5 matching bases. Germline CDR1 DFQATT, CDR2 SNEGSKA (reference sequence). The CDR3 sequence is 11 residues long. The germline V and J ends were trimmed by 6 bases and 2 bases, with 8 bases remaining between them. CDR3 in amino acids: CSASGAYEQYV. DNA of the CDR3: TGCAGTGCGTCCGGGGCCTACGAGCAGTACGTC.

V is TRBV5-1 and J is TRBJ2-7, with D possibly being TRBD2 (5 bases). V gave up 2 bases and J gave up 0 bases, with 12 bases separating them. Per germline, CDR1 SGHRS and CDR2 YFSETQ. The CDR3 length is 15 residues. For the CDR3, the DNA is TGCGCCAGCAGCTTTAGCCCGGGGTTCTCCTACGAGCAGTACTTC. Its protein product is CASSFSPGFSYEQYF.

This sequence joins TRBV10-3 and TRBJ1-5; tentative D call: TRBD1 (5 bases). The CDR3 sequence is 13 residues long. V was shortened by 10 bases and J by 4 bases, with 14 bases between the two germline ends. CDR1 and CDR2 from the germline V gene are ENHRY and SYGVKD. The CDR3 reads CATSGPGNQPQHF. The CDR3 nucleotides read TGTGCCACATCAGGCCCAGGGAATCAGCCCCAGCATTTT.

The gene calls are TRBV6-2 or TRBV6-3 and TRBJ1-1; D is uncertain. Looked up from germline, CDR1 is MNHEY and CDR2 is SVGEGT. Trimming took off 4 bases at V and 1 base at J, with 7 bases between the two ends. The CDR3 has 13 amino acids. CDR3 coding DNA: TGTGCCAGCAGTTTAACACCGAACACTGAAGCTTTCTTT. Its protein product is CASSLTPNTEAFF.

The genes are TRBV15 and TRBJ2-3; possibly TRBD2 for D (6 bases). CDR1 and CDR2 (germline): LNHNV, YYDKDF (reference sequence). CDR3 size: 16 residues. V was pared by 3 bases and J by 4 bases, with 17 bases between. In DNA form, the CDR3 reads TGTGCCACCAGCAGCACTACGGGGGAAGGAGCAGATACGCAGTATTTT. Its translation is CATSSTTGEGADTQYF.

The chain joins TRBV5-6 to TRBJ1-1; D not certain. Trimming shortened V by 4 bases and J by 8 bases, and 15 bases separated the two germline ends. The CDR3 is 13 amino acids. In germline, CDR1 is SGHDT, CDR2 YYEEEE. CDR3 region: CASSPGGVREAFF. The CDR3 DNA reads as TGTGCCAGCAGCCCGGGCGGGGTGCGGGAAGCTTTCTTT.

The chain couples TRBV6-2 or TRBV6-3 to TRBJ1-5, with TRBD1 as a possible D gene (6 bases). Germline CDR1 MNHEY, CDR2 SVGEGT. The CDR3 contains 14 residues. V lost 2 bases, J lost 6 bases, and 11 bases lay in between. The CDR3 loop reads CASSYAGAGQPQHF. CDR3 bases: TGTGCCAGCAGTTACGCGGGGGCCGGTCAGCCCCAGCATTTT.

CDR3 bases: TGCGCCAGCAGCCAAGGGGGGACAGGGGGCTTGGGAAACATTCAGTACTTC. Translation: CASSQGGTGGLGNIQYF. The chain employs TRBV4-3 and TRBJ2-4; 12 bases agree with TRBD1. Trimming removed 1 base from V and 6 bases from J; junction bases left unmatched: 7. The CDR3 covers 17 residues. Per the germline V gene, CDR1 is LGHNA and CDR2 is YSLEER.

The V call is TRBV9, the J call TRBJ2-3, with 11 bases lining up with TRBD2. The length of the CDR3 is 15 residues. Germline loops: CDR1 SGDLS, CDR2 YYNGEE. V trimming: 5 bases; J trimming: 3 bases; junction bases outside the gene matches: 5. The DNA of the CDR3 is TGTGCCAGCAGTTTCCTAGCGGGGGGTACAGATACGCAGTATTTT. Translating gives CASSFLAGGTDTQYF.

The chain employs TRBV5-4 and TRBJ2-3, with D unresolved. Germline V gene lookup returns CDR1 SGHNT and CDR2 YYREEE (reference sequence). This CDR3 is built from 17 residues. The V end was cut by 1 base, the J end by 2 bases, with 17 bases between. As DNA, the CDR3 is TGTGCCAGCAGCTTGTCTGGGCGACCTGCTGACACAGATACGCAGTATTTT. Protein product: CASSLSGRPADTDTQYF.

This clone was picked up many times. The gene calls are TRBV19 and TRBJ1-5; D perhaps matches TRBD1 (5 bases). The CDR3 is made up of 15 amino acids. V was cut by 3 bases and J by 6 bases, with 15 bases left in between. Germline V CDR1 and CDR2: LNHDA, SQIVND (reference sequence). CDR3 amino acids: CASSMGFGGSQPQHF. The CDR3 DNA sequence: TGTGCCAGTAGTATGGGTTTCGGGGGTAGTCAGCCCCAGCATTTT.

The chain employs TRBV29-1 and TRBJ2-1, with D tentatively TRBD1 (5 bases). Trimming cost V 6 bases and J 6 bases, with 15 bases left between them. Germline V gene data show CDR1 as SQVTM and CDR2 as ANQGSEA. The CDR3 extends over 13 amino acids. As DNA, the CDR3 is TGCAGCGTAGAACATTTCGACAGCAATGAGCAGTTCTTC. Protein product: CSVEHFDSNEQFF.

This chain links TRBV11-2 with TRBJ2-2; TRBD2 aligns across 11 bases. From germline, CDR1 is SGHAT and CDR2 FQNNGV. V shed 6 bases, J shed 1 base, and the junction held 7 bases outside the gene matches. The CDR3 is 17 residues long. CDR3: CASRQTSGTRNTGELFF. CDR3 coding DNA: TGTGCCAGCAGGCAGACTAGCGGGACTCGGAACACCGGGGAGCTGTTTTTT.

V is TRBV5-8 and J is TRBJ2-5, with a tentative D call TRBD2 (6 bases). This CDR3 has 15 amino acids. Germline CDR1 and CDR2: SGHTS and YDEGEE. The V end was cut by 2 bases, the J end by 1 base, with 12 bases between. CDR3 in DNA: TGTGCCAGCAGCTTTCACCGGGGGACCCAAGAGACCCAGTACTTC. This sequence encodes CASSFHRGTQETQYF. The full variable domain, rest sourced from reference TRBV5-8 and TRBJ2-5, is EAGVTQSPTHLIKTRGQQATLRCSPISGHTSVYWYQQALGLGLQFLLWYDEGEERNRGNFPPRFSGRQFPNYSSELNVNALELEDSALYLCASSFHRGTQETQYFGPGTRLLVL.

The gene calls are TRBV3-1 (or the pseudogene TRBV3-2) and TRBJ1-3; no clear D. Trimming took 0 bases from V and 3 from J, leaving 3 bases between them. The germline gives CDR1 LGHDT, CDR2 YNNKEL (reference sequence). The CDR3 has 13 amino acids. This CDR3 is CASSQDSGNTIYF. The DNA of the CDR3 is TGTGCCAGCAGCCAAGACAGTGGAAACACCATATATTTT.

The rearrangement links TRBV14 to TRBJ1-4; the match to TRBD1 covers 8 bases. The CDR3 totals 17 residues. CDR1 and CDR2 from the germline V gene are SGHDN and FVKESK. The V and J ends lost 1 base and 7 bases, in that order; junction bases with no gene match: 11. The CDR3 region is CASSQVTGGFGSEKLFF. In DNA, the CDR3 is TGTGCCAGCAGCCAAGTTACAGGGGGGTTCGGGAGTGAAAAACTGTTTTTT.

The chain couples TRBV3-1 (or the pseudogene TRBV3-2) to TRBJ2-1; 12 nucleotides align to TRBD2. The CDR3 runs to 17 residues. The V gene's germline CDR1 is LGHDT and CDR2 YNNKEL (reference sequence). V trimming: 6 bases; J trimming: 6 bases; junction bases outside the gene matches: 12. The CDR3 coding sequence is TGTGCCAGCAGTGCTATGTCTAGCGGGGGGGCGGGCAATGAGCAGTTCTTC. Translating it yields CASSAMSSGGAGNEQFF.

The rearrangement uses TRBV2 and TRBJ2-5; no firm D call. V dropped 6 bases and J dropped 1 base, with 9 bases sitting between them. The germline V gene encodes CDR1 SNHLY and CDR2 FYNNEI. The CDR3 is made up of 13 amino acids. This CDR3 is CASRRTFQETQYF. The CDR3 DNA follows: TGTGCCAGCAGGAGAACTTTCCAAGAGACCCAGTACTTC.

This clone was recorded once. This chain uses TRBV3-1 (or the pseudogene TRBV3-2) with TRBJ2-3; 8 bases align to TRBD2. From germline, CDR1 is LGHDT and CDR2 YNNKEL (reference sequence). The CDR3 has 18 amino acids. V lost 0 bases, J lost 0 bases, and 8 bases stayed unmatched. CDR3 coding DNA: TGTGCCAGCAGCCAAGATGACAGCGGGGGACCCAGCACAGATACGCAGTATTTT. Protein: CASSQDDSGGPSTDTQYF.

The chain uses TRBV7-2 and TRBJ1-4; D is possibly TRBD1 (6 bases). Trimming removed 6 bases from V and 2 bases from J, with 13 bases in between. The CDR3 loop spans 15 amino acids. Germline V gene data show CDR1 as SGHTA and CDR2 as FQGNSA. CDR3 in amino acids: CASRPTGSTNEKLFF. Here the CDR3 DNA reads TGTGCCAGCAGGCCTACAGGGTCGACTAATGAAAAACTGTTTTTT.

The CDR3, as DNA: TGTGCCAGCAGCAGCCAAACTAACTCTGGAAACACCATATATTTT. This translates into CASSSQTNSGNTIYF. The V gene is TRBV7-8, the J gene TRBJ1-3; D not resolved. The CDR3 consists of 15 residues. Germline CDR1 and CDR2: SGHVS and FQNEAQ. V shed 5 bases and J shed 0 bases, with 11 bases lying between them.

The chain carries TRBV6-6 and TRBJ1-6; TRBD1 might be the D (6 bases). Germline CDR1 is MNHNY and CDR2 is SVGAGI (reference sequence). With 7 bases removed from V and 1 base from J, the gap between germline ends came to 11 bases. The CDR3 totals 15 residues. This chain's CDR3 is CASIQGGSYNSPLHF. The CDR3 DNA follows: TGTGCCAGCATCCAAGGGGGATCCTATAATTCACCCCTCCACTTT.